Reported below is one T cell receptor beta chain. The sample belongs to a study of CD8 T cells in Susac syndrome. The T cells that were sequenced for TCR beta were CD8+ and CD4+ cells from blood. Both CD4+ and CD8+ T cells were negatively isolated, and TEMRA cells underwent FACS enrichment. From germline, CDR1 is ENHRY and CDR2 SYGVKD. V lost 3 bases and J lost 1, with 22 bases in between. CDR3 length: 19 residues. RNA, at roughly 0.5 to 1 ug, was reverse transcribed with random hexamers. One entry per CDR3 protein, called by TCRdb with MiXCR from the immunoSEQ multiplex PCR reads. Among over 350,000 distinct CDR3 sequences, around 85% were seen once, and the ten largest hold approximately 0.12%.

The sequence was obtained from a human donor with multiple sclerosis. The V gene is TRBV10-3, the J gene TRBJ2-1; D is perhaps TRBD2 (6 bases). Sequencing input: CD8+ T cells from PBMCs. CDR3: CAISENRDSPLPSYNEQFF. Here the CDR3 DNA reads TGTGCCATCAGTGAAAACCGGGACTCTCCGCTACCGTCCTACAATGAGCAGTTCTTC.